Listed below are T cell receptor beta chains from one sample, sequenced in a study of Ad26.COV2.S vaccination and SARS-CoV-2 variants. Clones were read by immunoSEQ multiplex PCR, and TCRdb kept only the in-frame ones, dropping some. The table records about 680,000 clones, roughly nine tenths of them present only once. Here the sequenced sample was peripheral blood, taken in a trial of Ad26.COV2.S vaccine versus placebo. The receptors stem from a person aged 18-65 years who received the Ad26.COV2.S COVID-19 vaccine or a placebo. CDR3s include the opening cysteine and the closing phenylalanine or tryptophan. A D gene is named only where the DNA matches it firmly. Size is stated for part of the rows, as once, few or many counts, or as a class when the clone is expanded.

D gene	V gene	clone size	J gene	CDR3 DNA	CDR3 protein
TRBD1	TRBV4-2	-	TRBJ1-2	TGTGCCAGCAGCCAAGATCCGGGGACAGGGCCAAACTATGGCTACACCTTC	CASSQDPGTGPNYGYTF
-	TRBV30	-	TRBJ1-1	TGTGCCCGGAGGGAAGGGCGGGGCACTGAAGCTTTCTTT	CARREGRGTEAFF
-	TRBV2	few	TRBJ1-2	TGTGCCAGCAAGACAGGACCATATGGCTACACCTTC	CASKTGPYGYTF
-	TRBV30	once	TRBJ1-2	TGTGCCTGGAACAGGGAGTATGGCTACACCTTC	CAWNREYGYTF
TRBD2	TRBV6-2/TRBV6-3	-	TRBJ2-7	TGTGCCAGCAGTTTCCTAGCGGGGGGCTTAGACGAGCAGTACTTC	CASSFLAGGLDEQYF
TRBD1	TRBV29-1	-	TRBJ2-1	TGCAGCGTTGAAAGAGACAGGGTCGTTGGCAATGAGCAGTTCTTC	CSVERDRVVGNEQFF
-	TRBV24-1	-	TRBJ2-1	TGTGCCACCAGTGATTTAGAGGGGAGCAGCTCCTACAATGAGCAGTTCTTC	CATSDLEGSSSYNEQFF
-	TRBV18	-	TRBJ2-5	TGTGCCAGCTCACCGACATCGGGGGAGGAGGAGACCCAGTACTTC	CASSPTSGEEETQYF
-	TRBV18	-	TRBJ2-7	TGTGCCAGCTCACTGGTCAGCGTATCCTACGAGCAGTACTTC	CASSLVSVSYEQYF
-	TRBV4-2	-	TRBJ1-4	TGTGCCAGCAGCCAAGGGACAGAAGGTGAAAAACTGTTTTTT	CASSQGTEGEKLFF
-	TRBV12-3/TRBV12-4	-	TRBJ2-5	TGTGCCAGCAGTTTAGCAGAGACCCAGTACTTC	CASSLAETQYF
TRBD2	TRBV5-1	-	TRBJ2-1	TGCGCCAGCAGCTTGATTCCTAGCGGGGGGAACTCCTACAATGAGCAGTTCTTC	CASSLIPSGGNSYNEQFF
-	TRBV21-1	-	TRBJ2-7	TGTGCCAGCAGCAAAGGGGAGGCAGGGGGCCGTAACGAGCAGTACTTC	CASSKGEAGGRNEQYF
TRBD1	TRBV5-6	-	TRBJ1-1	TGTGCCAGCAGCTTGGCGACAGGGGGCAGGACGAACACTGAAGCTTTCTTT	CASSLATGGRTNTEAFF
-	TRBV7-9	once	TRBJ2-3	TGTGCCAGCAGCTTACCGGCAGGGGACACAGATACGCAGTATTTT	CASSLPAGDTDTQYF
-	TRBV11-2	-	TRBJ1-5	TGTGCCAGCAGCAAAGTGGGGGATCAGCCCCAGCATTTT	CASSKVGDQPQHF
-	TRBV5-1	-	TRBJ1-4	TGCGCCAGCAGCTTGGACAGGGCAACTAATGAAAAACTGTTTTTT	CASSLDRATNEKLFF
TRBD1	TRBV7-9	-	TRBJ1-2	TGTGCCAGCAGCTGGACAGGCGATGGCTACACCTTC	CASSWTGDGYTF
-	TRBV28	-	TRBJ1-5	TGTGCCAGCTCGGCAGGGGTGCCTCAGCCCCAGCATTTT	CASSAGVPQPQHF
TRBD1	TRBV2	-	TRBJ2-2	TGTGCCAGCAGAGTTAGCTCTGGGACAGGGATTACCGGGGAGCTGTTTTTT	CASRVSSGTGITGELFF
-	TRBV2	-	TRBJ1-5	TGTGCCAGCAGTGTAAGAGGGGGAAGCAATCAGCCCCAGCATTTT	CASSVRGGSNQPQHF
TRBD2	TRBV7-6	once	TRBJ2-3	TGTGCCAGCAGCTTAGTTAGGACTAGCGGCACAGATACGCAGTATTTT	CASSLVRTSGTDTQYF
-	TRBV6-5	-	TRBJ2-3	TGTGCCAGCAGTTACTCATTAGCGACAGATACGCAGTATTTT	CASSYSLATDTQYF
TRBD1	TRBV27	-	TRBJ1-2	TGTGCCAGCAGTTTACAGGGGGCGGGAGGCTACACCTTC	CASSLQGAGGYTF
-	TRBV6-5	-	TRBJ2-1	TGTGCCAGCAGACTGGGACTGGGCCTCAATGAGCAGTTCTTC	CASRLGLGLNEQFF